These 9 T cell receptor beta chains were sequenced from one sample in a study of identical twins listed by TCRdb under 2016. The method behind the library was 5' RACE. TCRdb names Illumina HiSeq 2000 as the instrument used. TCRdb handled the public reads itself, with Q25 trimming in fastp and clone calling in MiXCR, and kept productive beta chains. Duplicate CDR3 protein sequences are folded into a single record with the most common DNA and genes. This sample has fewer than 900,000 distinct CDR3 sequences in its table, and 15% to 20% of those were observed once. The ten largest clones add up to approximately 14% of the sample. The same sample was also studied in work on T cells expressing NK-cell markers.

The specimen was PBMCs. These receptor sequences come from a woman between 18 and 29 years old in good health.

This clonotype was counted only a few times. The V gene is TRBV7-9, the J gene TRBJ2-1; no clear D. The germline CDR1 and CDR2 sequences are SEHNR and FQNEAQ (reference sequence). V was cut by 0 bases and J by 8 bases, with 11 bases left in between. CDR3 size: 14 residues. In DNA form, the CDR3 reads TGTGCCAGCAGCTTAGCGCTGGCCCCCGATGAGCAGTTCTTC. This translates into CASSLALAPDEQFF.

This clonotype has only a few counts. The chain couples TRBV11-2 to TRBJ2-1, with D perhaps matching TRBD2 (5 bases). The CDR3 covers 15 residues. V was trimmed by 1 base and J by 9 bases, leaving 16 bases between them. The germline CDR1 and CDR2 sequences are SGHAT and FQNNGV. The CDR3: CASSLVAGTLTEQFF. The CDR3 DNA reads TGTGCCAGCAGCTTAGTCGCGGGCACCCTCACTGAGCAGTTCTTC.

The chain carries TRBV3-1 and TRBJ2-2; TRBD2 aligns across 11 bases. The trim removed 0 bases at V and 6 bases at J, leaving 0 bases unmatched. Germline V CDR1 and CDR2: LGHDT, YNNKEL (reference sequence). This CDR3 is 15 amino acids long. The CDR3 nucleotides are TGTGCCAGCAGCCAAGAGACTAGCGGGGCCGGGGAGCTGTTTTTT. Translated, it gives CASSQETSGAGELFF.

The DNA for the CDR3 is TGCGCCAGCAGCGGAAGGACAGGGACGGACACTGAAGCTTTCTTT. Its translation: CASSGRTGTDTEAFF. The V gene is TRBV5-1, the J gene TRBJ1-1, with 8 bases lining up with TRBD1. Germline lookup yields CDR1 SGHRS and CDR2 YFSETQ. Trimming cost V 4 bases and J 3 bases; bases outside gene matches: 8. This CDR3 is built from 15 residues.

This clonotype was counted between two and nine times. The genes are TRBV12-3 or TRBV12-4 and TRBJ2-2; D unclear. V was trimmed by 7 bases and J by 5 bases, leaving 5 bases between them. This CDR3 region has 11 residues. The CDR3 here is CASTPTGELFF. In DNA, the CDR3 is TGTGCCAGCACTCCGACCGGGGAGCTGTTTTTT.

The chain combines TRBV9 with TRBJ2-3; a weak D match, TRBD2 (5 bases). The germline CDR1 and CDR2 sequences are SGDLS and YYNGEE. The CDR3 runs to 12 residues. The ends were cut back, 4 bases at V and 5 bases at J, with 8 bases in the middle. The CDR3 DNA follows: TGTGCCAGCAGCTCGAGGGAAGATACGCAGTATTTT. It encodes CASSSREDTQYF.

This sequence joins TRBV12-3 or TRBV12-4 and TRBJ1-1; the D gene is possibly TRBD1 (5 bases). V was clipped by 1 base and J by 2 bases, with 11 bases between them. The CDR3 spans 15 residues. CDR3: CASSLGRVGNTEAFF. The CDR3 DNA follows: TGTGCCAGCAGTTTAGGCAGGGTGGGAAACACTGAAGCTTTCTTT.

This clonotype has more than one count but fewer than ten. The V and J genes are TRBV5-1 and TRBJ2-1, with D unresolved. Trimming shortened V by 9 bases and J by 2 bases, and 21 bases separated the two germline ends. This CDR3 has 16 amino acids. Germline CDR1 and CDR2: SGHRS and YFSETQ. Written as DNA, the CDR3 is TGCGCCACAGGACCGCGGCCGGCGGATCCCTACAATGAGCAGTTCTTC. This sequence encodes CATGPRPADPYNEQFF.

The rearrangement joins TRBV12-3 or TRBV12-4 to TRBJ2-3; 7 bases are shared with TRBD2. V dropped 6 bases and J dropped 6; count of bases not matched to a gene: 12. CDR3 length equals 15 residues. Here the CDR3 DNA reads TGTGCCAGCAGGACCGGGACGAAAGCGGGGGATACGCAGTATTTT. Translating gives CASRTGTKAGDTQYF.